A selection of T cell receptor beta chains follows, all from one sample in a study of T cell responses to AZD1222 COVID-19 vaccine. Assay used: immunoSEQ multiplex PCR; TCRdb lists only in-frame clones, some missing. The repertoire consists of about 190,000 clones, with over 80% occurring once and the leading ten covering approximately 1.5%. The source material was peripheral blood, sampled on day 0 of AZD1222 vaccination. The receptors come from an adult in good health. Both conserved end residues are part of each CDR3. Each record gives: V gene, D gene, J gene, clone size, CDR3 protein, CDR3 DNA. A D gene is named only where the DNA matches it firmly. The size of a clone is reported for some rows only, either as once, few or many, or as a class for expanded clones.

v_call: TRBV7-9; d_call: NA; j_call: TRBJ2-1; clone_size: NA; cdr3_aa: CASSLAFGGNPNEQFF; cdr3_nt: TGTGCCAGCAGCTTGGCCTTCGGAGGGAATCCCAATGAGCAGTTCTTC
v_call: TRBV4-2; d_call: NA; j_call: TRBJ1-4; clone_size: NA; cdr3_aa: CASSQARQATNEKLFF; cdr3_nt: TGTGCCAGCAGCCAAGCGCGACAGGCAACTAATGAAAAACTGTTTTTT
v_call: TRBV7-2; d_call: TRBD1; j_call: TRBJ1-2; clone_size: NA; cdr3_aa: CASSRRDRADYGYTF; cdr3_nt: TGTGCCAGCAGCCGGAGGGACAGGGCAGACTATGGCTACACCTTC
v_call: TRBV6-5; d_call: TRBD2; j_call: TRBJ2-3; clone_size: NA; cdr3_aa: CASSYGGGADTQYF; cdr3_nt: TGTGCCAGCAGTTACGGCGGGGGGGCAGATACGCAGTATTTT
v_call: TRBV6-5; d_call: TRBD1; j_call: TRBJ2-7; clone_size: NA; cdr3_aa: CASSPGGASYEQYF; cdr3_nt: TGTGCCAGCAGTCCAGGGGGAGCCTCCTACGAGCAGTACTTC
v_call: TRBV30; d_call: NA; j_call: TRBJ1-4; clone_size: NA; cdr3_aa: CAWSDSVGVFSQKGDEKLFF; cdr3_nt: TGTGCCTGGAGTGACTCAGTGGGGGTTTTCAGTCAAAAGGGAGATGAAAAACTGTTTTTT
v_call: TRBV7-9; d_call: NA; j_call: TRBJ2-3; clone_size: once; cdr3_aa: CASSPPARTDTQYF; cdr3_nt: TGTGCCAGCAGCCCCCCGGCGCGCACAGATACGCAGTATTTT
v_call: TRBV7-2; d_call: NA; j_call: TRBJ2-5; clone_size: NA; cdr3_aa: CASSPRQRGTQYF; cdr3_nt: TGTGCCAGCAGCCCCCGACAGCGTGGGACCCAGTACTTC
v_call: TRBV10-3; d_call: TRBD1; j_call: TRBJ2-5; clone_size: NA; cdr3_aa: CAISEQRGQGYQETQYF; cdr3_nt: TGTGCCATCAGTGAGCAAAGGGGACAGGGGTACCAAGAGACCCAGTACTTC
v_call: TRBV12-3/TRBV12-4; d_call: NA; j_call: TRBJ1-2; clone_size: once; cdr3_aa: CASSSKNYGYTF; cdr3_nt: TGTGCCAGCAGTTCTAAGAACTATGGCTACACCTTC
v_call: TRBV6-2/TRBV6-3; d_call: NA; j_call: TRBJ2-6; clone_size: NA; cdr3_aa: CASSPPGANVLTF; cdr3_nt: TGTGCCAGCAGCCCACCTGGGGCCAACGTCCTGACTTTC
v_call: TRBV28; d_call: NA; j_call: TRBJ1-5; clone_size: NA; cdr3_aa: CASSLGDWDGNQPQHF; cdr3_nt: TGTGCCAGCAGCCTGGGGGACTGGGATGGCAATCAGCCCCAGCATTTT
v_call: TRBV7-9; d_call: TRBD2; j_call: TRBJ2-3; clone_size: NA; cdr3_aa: CASSLWGGDTQYF; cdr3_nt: TGTGCCAGCAGCTTATGGGGGGGTGATACGCAGTATTTT
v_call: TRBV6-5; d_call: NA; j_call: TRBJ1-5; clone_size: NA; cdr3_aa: CASRDSGNSNQPQHF; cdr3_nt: TGTGCCAGCAGGGACAGTGGAAATAGCAATCAGCCCCAGCATTTT
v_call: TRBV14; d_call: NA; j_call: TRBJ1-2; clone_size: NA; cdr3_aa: CASSLDRGGLGYTF; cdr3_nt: TGTGCCAGCAGCCTAGATAGGGGGGGCCTTGGCTACACCTTC
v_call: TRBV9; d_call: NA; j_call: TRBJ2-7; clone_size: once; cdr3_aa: CASSVVGRGAEEQYF; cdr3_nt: TGTGCCAGCAGCGTAGTAGGCAGGGGGGCGGAGGAGCAGTACTTC
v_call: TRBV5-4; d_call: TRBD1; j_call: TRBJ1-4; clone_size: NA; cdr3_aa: CASSVQGATNEKLFF; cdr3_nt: TGTGCCAGCAGCGTACAGGGGGCAACTAATGAAAAACTGTTTTTT
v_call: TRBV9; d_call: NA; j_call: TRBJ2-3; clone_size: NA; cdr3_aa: CASSFWGGGDTQYF; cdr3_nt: TGTGCCAGCAGCTTCTGGGGTGGTGGAGATACGCAGTATTTT
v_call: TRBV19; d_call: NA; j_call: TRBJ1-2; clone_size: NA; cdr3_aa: CASRVNQGPYYGYTF; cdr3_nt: TGTGCCAGTAGAGTGAATCAGGGACCTTACTATGGCTACACCTTC
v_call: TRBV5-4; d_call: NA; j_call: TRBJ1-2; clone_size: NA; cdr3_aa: CASSWAGESYGYTF; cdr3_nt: TGTGCCAGCAGCTGGGCCGGGGAATCCTATGGCTACACCTTC
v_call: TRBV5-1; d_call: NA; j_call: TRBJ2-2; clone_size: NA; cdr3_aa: CASSLVHLGRTHTGELFF; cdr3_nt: TGCGCCAGCAGCTTGGTACATCTCGGCAGGACCCACACCGGGGAGCTGTTTTTT
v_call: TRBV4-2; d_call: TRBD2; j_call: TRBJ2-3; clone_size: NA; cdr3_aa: CASSNAWGLAGGLSTDTQYF; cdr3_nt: TGTGCCAGCAGCAACGCTTGGGGACTAGCGGGGGGCCTAAGCACAGATACGCAGTATTTT
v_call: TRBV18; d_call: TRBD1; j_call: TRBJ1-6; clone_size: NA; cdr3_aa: CASSPLPTGRNSPLHF; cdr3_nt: TGTGCCAGCTCACCCCTACCGACAGGGAGAAATTCACCCCTCCACTTT
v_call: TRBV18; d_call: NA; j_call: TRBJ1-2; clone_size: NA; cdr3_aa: CASSPGDLEDYGYTF; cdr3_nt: TGTGCCAGCTCACCAGGGGACCTCGAGGACTATGGCTACACCTTC
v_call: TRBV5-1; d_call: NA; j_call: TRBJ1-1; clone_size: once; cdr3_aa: CASSFNSMGNTEAFF; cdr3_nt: TGCGCCAGCAGCTTTAATTCCATGGGGAACACTGAAGCTTTCTTT
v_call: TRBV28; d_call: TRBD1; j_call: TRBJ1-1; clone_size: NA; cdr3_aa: CASTALTGGEAEAFF; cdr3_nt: TGTGCCAGCACCGCCTTAACAGGGGGCGAAGCTGAAGCTTTCTTT
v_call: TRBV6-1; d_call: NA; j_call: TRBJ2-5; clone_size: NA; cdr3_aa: CASSEGGEVTQYF; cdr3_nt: TGTGCCAGCAGTGAAGGGGGTGAGGTGACCCAGTACTTC